The T cell receptor (beta chain) under discussion was sequenced for a study of cytomegalovirus exposure and HLA in healthy donors. About the research overall: The use of the same platform for the approximately 130 validation repertoires and the roughly 680 first-cohort repertoires was reported by a later analysis. General study findings and limits: Cytomegalovirus-associated TCR beta chains were listed, numbering 164. In the 130 or so validation repertoires, a later analysis found that first-cohort TCR clusters tended to co-occur.

Profiled with immunoSEQ multiplex PCR; TCRdb holds only in-frame clones, not every one. The sample has approximately 260,000 clones; about 86% are singletons. Remarks on this clone: Its antigen is still unknown.

Trimming took off 6 bases at V and 7 bases at J, with 25 bases between the two ends. The CDR3 runs to 16 residues. Germline assignment: CDR1 SGHNT and CDR2 YENEEA. The TCR was taken from a young woman in good health and CMV-seropositive. The gene calls are TRBV11-3 and TRBJ2-7, with a weak D call TRBD1 (6 bases). The specimen was PBMCs. CDR3 in amino acids: CASSRVTDSPRGEQYF. The DNA for the CDR3 is TGTGCCAGCAGTAGGGTAACGGACAGCCCGCGTGGGGAGCAGTACTTC.